The 9 T cell receptor beta chains below come from one sample, sequenced in a study of T cell changes during pregnancy in multiple sclerosis (dated by TCRdb to the late 2010s). Library creation used the immunoSEQ multiplex PCR assay. In TCRdb, the immuneACCESS table is reduced to in-frame sequences with V and J assigned. These tables do not hold every clone; where another copy was compared, an unresolved V gene accounts for under half, and the others remain unexplained. The sample table lists some 47,000 clones, about 96% of them with a count of one. The top ten clonotypes cover approximately 1% of the sample. The specimen was peripheral blood, collected in the second trimester of pregnancy. The receptor source for this set is a female donor with multiple sclerosis, enrolled in a pregnancy study.

The chain employs TRBV7-3 and TRBJ2-7; the match to TRBD1 covers 11 bases. CDR1 and CDR2 from the germline V gene are SGHTA and FQGTGA. The V gene end was trimmed by 5 bases and the J gene end by 4 bases; junction bases not matched to a gene: 7. This CDR3 spans 15 amino acids. In DNA form, the CDR3 reads TGTGCCAGCAGCCCCAGAGGACAGGGGGCTTACGAGCAGTACTTC. Translated, it gives CASSPRGQGAYEQYF.

The chain uses TRBV5-5 and TRBJ1-6; the D gene is possibly TRBD1 (6 bases). Between the trimmed V and J ends, which lost 4 bases and 6 bases, there was a span of 20 bases. Germline V lookup: CDR1 SGHKS, CDR2 YYEKEE (reference sequence). The CDR3 runs 17 residues. Here the CDR3 DNA reads TGTGCCAGCAGCGGGGGGGCCGGGTCGGGGGCTAATTCACCCCTCCACTTT. Amino acids: CASSGGAGSGANSPLHF. Using reference TRBV5-5 and TRBJ1-6 for the parts outside the CDR3, the full variable domain is DAGVTQSPTHLIKTRGQQVTLRCSPISGHKSVSWYQQVLGQGPQFIFQYYEKEERGRGNFPDRFSARQFPNYSSELNVNALLLGDSALYLCASSGGAGSGANSPLHFGNGTRLTVT.

This clone occurred a few times. The genes are TRBV29-1 and TRBJ2-7, with a tentative D call TRBD1 (6 bases). Germline CDR1 SQVTM, CDR2 ANQGSEA. The CDR3 loop spans 11 amino acids. V was pared by 6 bases and J by 1 base, with 7 bases between. CDR3 in amino acids: CSVGTSYEQYF. The DNA for the CDR3 is TGCAGCGTAGGGACATCCTACGAGCAGTACTTC.

This clone was recorded once. One junction end disagrees with the germline gene, perhaps due to a read error. This chain joins TRBV14 and TRBJ2-7; 8 nucleotides agree with TRBD1. The CDR3 covers 14 residues. In germline, CDR1 is SGHDN, CDR2 FVKESK. The CDR3 region has the DNA TGTGCCAGCAGACAAGGACAGGGAGAGCACGAGCAGTACTTC. This sequence encodes CASRQGQGEHEQYF.

The rearrangement uses TRBV30 and TRBJ2-6; D is undetermined. Per germline, CDR1 GTSNPN and CDR2 SVGIG (reference sequence). V lost 4 bases and J 5 bases, leaving 9 bases between the germline ends. The length of the CDR3 is 13 residues. For the CDR3, the DNA is TGTGCCTGGATTACTGGTAGGGCCAACGTCCTGACTTTC. Translating gives CAWITGRANVLTF.

Only one count was recorded for this clone. J is TRBJ1-5 and V is TRBV15; D is uncertain. The CDR3 has 12 amino acids. Germline lookup yields CDR1 LNHNV and CDR2 YYDKDF (reference sequence). Trimming left V 1 base short and J 7 bases short, with 5 bases between. Here the CDR3 DNA reads TGTGCCACCAGCAGAGTGGGCCAGCCCCAGCATTTT. It specifies CATSRVGQPQHF. Using reference TRBV15 and TRBJ1-5 for the parts outside the CDR3, the full variable domain is DAMVIQNPRYQVTQFGKPVTLSCSQTLNHNVMYWYQQKSSQAPKLLFHYYDKDFNNEADTPDNFQSRRPNTSFCFLDIRSPGLGDTAMYLCATSRVGQPQHFGDGTRLSIL.

The chain combines TRBV2 with TRBJ2-1, with a possible D match to TRBD1 (5 bases). Trimming took 8 bases from V and 0 from J, leaving 11 bases between them. Germline lookup yields CDR1 SNHLY and CDR2 FYNNEI. The length of the CDR3 is 14 residues. DNA for the CDR3: TGTGCCAGCTTGAAAGGGGTCTCCTACAATGAGCAGTTCTTC. This gives the protein CASLKGVSYNEQFF.

The chain joins TRBV28 to TRBJ2-1; 10 nucleotides line up with TRBD2. The CDR3 sequence is 19 residues long. Germline CDR1 MDHEN, CDR2 SYDVKM. With 3 bases clipped from V and 0 bases from J, the junction kept 11 bases outside the gene matches. In DNA, the CDR3 is TGTGCCAGCAGTTTCGGTCTAGCGGGAGCGGGAGGCTCCTACAATGAGCAGTTCTTC. Translation gives CASSFGLAGAGGSYNEQFF.

The chain uses TRBV18 and TRBJ1-4; unclear D gene. The CDR3 consists of 15 residues. Trimming took off 2 bases at V and 5 bases at J, with 12 bases between the two ends. The germline V gene has CDR1 KGHSH and CDR2 LQKENI. The CDR3 sequence: CASSPLGRGNEKLFF. CDR3 sequence (DNA): TGTGCCAGCTCACCATTGGGGAGAGGCAATGAAAAACTGTTTTTT.